These 18 T cell receptor beta chains were all obtained from the same sample, sequenced in a study of CD8 T cells in Susac syndrome. The RNA, about 0.45 to 1 ug, was put through reverse transcription using random hexamers. TCRdb itself ran the immunoSEQ multiplex PCR reads through MiXCR, one entry per CDR3 protein. The table includes about 150,000 distinct CDR3 sequences, approximately 96% detected once. Sequences were obtained from CD8+ T cells from PBMCs. The receptors derive from a human donor with multiple sclerosis.

For this clonotype: A junction boundary mismatches the germline segment, possibly from a read error. This chain joins TRBV7-7 and TRBJ2-5; D is tentatively TRBD1 or TRBD2 (5 bases each). CDR1 is SSHAT and CDR2 is FNYEAQ in the germline V gene (reference sequence). This CDR3 is 15 amino acids long. The CDR3 DNA reads as TGTGCTAGCAGCCTATCCGCGAGGGGCTCGGAGACCCAGTACTTC. It is translated as CASSLSARGSETQYF. Using reference TRBV7-7 and TRBJ2-5 for the parts outside the CDR3, the full variable domain is GAGVSQSPRYKVTKRGQDVTLRCDPISSHATLYWYQQALGQGPEFLTYFNYEAQPDKSGLPSDRFSAERPEGSISTLTIQRTEQRDSAMYRCASSLSARGSETQYFGPGTRLLVL.

The rearrangement joins TRBV4-1 to TRBJ2-1; D not resolved. With 0 bases removed from V and 8 bases from J, the gap between germline ends came to 14 bases. This CDR3 comprises 15 residues. Germline V lookup: CDR1 MGHRA, CDR2 YSYEKL. The CDR3 loop reads CASSQEYVASDEQFF. CDR3 nucleotides: TGCGCCAGCAGCCAAGAGTACGTGGCGAGTGATGAGCAGTTCTTC.

The chain links TRBV13 to TRBJ1-2; 9 bases agree with TRBD1. Germline CDR1 and CDR2: PRHDT and FYEKMQ (reference sequence). With V trimmed by 1 base and J by 6 bases, 6 bases remained unmatched. The CDR3 spans 15 residues. The CDR3 spells CASSLARRDRDGYTF. The CDR3 nucleotides are TGTGCCAGCAGCTTAGCTCGCCGGGACAGGGATGGCTACACCTTC.

This chain links TRBV5-1 with TRBJ2-1; 8 bases align to TRBD2. With V trimmed by 4 bases and J by 7 bases, 13 bases remained unmatched. This CDR3 has 16 amino acids. In germline, CDR1 is SGHRS, CDR2 YFSETQ. This chain's CDR3 is CASSGYPGLGPNEQFF. As DNA, the CDR3 is TGCGCCAGCAGCGGATACCCGGGACTAGGACCTAATGAGCAGTTCTTC.

V is TRBV7-9 and J is TRBJ2-5; D assignment may be TRBD1 or TRBD2 (5 bases each). This CDR3 is built from 12 residues. Germline V lookup: CDR1 SEHNR, CDR2 FQNEAQ (reference sequence). V lost 6 bases and J lost 5, with 10 bases in between. CDR3 residues: CASSLWGETQYF. CDR3 nucleotide sequence: TGTGCCAGCAGTTTATGGGGGGAGACCCAGTACTTC.

This chain connects TRBV29-1 to TRBJ2-4; D is undetermined. The germline V and J ends were trimmed by 2 bases and 7 bases, with 6 bases remaining between them. The germline V gene has CDR1 SQVTM and CDR2 ANQGSEA. The CDR3 is made up of 11 amino acids. The CDR3 spells CSVEITNIQYF. CDR3 DNA: TGCAGCGTTGAAATTACTAACATTCAGTACTTC.

J is TRBJ1-3 and V is TRBV25-1; 7 positions match TRBD1. V shed 6 bases and J 0 bases; nucleotides not matched to a gene: 2. The CDR3 length is 14 residues. The germline V gene encodes CDR1 MGHDK and CDR2 SYGVNS. CDR3 DNA: TGTGCCAGCAGAAACAGGGGCTCTGGAAACACCATATATTTT. Protein: CASRNRGSGNTIYF.

The V call is TRBV29-1, the J call TRBJ2-7, with D possibly being TRBD1 (5 bases). Germline V lookup: CDR1 SQVTM, CDR2 ANQGSEA. V gave up 3 bases and J gave up 6 bases, with 15 bases separating them. The CDR3 loop spans 13 amino acids. The DNA of the CDR3 is TGCAGCGTTGACCAGGGTGAATTCTCCGAGCAGTACTTC. Translated: CSVDQGEFSEQYF.

The V gene is TRBV27, the J gene TRBJ2-4; maybe TRBD2 (6 bases). Germline V gene lookup returns CDR1 MNHEY and CDR2 SMNVEV (reference sequence). The CDR3 is 14 residues long. Trimming pared 10 bases from V and 1 base from J, leaving 14 bases between. The CDR3, as DNA: TGTGCCACAAGGAGGGGTGGTGCCAAAAACATTCAGTACTTC. Protein: CATRRGGAKNIQYF.

The chain joins TRBV15 to TRBJ2-7; weak D call: TRBD1 (6 bases). This CDR3 is 14 amino acids long. Trimming removed 3 bases at V and 0 bases at J, with 9 bases between. Germline V gives CDR1 LNHNV, CDR2 YYDKDF (reference sequence). The CDR3 is CATSSTDSSYEQYF. The CDR3 DNA is TGTGCCACCAGCAGTACGGACAGCTCCTACGAGCAGTACTTC.

The J gene is TRBJ1-4, the V gene TRBV20-1, with D tentatively TRBD1 (5 bases). CDR1 is DFQATT and CDR2 is SNEGSKA in the germline V gene (reference sequence). Deletions cut 1 base from V and 8 bases from J, with 11 bases between. This CDR3 contains 13 residues. DNA of the CDR3: TGCAGTGCTAGAGTGGGGCGGGGGGAAAAACTGTTTTTT. Translated, it gives CSARVGRGEKLFF.

The sample holds one count of this clonotype. The V gene is TRBV27, the J gene TRBJ2-1; 8 bases are shared with TRBD2. Germline trimming cut 8 bases from V and 3 bases from J; bases unmatched to any gene: 9. Germline assignment: CDR1 MNHEY and CDR2 SMNVEV (reference sequence). The CDR3 extends over 15 amino acids. As DNA, the CDR3 is TGTGCCAGCTGTCATAGCGGGGCGCTCTACAATGAGCAGTTCTTC. This gives the protein CASCHSGALYNEQFF.

The V gene is TRBV3-1, the J gene TRBJ2-3; 7 nucleotides agree with TRBD2. The CDR3 runs to 14 residues. The ends lost 3 bases at V and 4 bases at J; junction bases unmatched: 4. The germline gives CDR1 LGHDT, CDR2 YNNKEL (reference sequence). In nucleotides, the CDR3 is TGTGCCAGCAGCCACGGGGGGAGTTCAGATACGCAGTATTTT. Protein: CASSHGGSSDTQYF.

The chain employs TRBV10-3 and TRBJ2-1; TRBD1 or TRBD2 may be the D gene (5 bases each). Germline V CDR1 and CDR2: ENHRY, SYGVKD. The CDR3 sequence is 13 residues long. V was trimmed by 9 bases and J by 7 bases, leaving 16 bases between them. CDR3 DNA sequence: TGTGCCATGGACTCCCCCGAGGGGAATGAGCAGTTCTTC. Amino acid sequence: CAMDSPEGNEQFF.

The J gene is TRBJ2-3, the V gene TRBV6-4, with no clear D. Germline V gene sequence: CDR1 MRHNA, CDR2 SNTAGT. This CDR3 contains 14 residues. V was shortened by 5 bases and J by 3 bases, with 12 bases between the two germline ends. The CDR3 spells CASSQTPRTDTQYF. CDR3 DNA sequence: TGTGCCAGCAGTCAGACCCCGAGGACAGATACGCAGTATTTT.

The genes are TRBV30 and TRBJ2-7; no definite D call. Germline assignment: CDR1 GTSNPN and CDR2 SVGIG (reference sequence). The CDR3 extends over 13 amino acids. Trimming took off 0 bases at V and 3 bases at J, with 9 bases between the two ends. CDR3 nucleotide sequence: TGTGCCTGGAGTGTAGTTGATAGCTACGAGCAGTACTTC. Encoded protein: CAWSVVDSYEQYF.

V and J are TRBV19 and TRBJ1-5, with D perhaps matching TRBD1 (6 bases). V was trimmed by 10 bases and J by 3 bases, leaving 22 bases between them. Germline loops: CDR1 LNHDA, CDR2 SQIVND (reference sequence). This CDR3 spans 16 amino acids. The CDR3 nucleotides are TGTGCCACCCCAATCGCCCGGACAGTGATCAATCAGCCCCAGCATTTT. This encodes CATPIARTVINQPQHF.

The chain links TRBV6-1 to TRBJ1-2, with 7 bases fitting TRBD1. V was clipped by 10 bases and J by 6 bases; unmatched bases: 17. Germline CDR1 MNHNS, CDR2 SASEGT. The CDR3 covers 15 residues. The CDR3 coding sequence is TGTGCCACCCAGAACCGGGACAGTAGGGGGGATGGCTACACCTTC. It yields the protein CATQNRDSRGDGYTF.